The sequence of this TCR beta chain was determined in a study of response to subunit inactivated influenza vaccine. Study-wide findings and caveats: It was the authors' suggestion that each seasonal influenza vaccination recruits few new T cells.

Germline lookup yields CDR1 SGHAT and CDR2 FQNNGV. This CDR3 has 17 amino acids. V lost 0 bases to trimming and J lost 3 bases, with 18 bases between them. This clonotype was observed a few times. The antigen is not known. TCRdb analysed the RT-PCR reads with MiXCR anew, one entry per CDR3 protein. The table lists over 450,000 distinct CDR3 sequences, about an eighth of them singletons. The J gene is TRBJ2-7, the V gene TRBV11-2, with a tentative D call TRBD1 (5 bases). The receptor comes from a man in his fifties or sixties who received an inactivated influenza vaccine. The source material was PBMCs from blood, sampled around seven weeks after vaccination. CDR3 bases: TGTGCCAGCAGCTTAGATGATGGGCTGCAGGGATTCTACGAGCAGTACTTC. Amino acids: CASSLDDGLQGFYEQYF.